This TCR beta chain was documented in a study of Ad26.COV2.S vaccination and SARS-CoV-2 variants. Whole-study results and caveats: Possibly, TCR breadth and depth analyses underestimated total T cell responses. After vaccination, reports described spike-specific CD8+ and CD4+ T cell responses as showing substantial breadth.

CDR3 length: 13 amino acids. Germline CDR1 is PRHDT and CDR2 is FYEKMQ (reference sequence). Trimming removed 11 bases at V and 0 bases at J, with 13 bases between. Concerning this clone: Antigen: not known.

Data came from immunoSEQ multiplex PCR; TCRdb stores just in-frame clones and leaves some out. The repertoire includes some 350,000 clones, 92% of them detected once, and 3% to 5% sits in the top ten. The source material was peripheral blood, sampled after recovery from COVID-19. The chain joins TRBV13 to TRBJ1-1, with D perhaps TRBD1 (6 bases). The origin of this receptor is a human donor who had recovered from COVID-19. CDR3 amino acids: CAGKDSMNTEAFF. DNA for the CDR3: TGTGCCGGAAAGGACAGTATGAACACTGAAGCTTTCTTT.